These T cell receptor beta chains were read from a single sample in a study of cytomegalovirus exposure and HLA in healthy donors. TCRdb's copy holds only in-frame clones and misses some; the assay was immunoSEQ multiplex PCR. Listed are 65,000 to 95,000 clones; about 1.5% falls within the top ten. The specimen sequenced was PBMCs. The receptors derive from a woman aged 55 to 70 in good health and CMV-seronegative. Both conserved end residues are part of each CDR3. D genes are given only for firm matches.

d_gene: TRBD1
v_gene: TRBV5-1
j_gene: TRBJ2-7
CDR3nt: TGCGCCAGCAGCTTGGCCCCGACAGGGACCGAGCAGTACTTC
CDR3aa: CASSLAPTGTEQYF

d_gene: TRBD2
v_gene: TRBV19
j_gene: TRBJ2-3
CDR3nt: TGTGCCAGTAGTTCTAGCGGGAGGACAGATACGCAGTATTTT
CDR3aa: CASSSSGRTDTQYF

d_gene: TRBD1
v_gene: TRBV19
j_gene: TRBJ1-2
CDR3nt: TGTGCCAGTAGTCCCTCGCGGCAGGGGGCGCAAGGCTACACCTTC
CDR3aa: CASSPSRQGAQGYTF

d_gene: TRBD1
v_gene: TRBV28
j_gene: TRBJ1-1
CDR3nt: TGTGCCAGCAGTTCCGGACAGGGAACCACTGAAGCTTTCTTT
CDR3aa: CASSSGQGTTEAFF

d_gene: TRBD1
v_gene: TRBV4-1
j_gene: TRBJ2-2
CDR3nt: TGCGCCAGCAGCCAACGCCGGACAGGGACCGGGGAGCTGTTTTTT
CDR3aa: CASSQRRTGTGELFF

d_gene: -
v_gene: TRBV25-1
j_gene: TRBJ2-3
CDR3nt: TGTGCCAGCAGTGAAGGGGGCAGAATCACAGATACGCAGTATTTT
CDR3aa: CASSEGGRITDTQYF

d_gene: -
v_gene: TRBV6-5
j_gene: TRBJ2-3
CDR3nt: TGTGCCAGCAGTTATGTGCCAGGGGCTAAAGCAGATACGCAGTATTTT
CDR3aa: CASSYVPGAKADTQYF

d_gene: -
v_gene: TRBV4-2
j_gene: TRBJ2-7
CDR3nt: TGTGCCAGCAGCCAAGCGGAGGGAATGGCCTACGAGCAGTACTTC
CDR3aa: CASSQAEGMAYEQYF

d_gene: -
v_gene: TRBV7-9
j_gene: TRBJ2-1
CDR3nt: TGTGCCAGCAGCGCACCCAGGTCGTACAATGAGCAGTTCTTC
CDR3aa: CASSAPRSYNEQFF

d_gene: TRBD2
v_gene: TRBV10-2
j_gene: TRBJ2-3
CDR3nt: TGCGCCAGCAAACGACTAGCGGGAAGCACAGATACGCAGTATTTT
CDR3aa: CASKRLAGSTDTQYF

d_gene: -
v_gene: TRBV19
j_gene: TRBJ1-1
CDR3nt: TGTGCCAGTAGTGCCTGGGGGCCTGAAGCTTTCTTT
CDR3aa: CASSAWGPEAFF

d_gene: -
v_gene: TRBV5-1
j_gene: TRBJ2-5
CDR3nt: TGCGCCAGCAGCCCAAACACAGTCCAAGAGACCCAGTACTTC
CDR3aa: CASSPNTVQETQYF

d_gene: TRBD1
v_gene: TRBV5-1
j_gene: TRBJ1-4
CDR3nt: TGCGCCAGCAGCTTGGGGACAGGGCGGGAAAAACTGTTTTTT
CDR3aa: CASSLGTGREKLFF

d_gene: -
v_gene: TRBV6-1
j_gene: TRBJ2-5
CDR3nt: TGTGCCAGCAGTGAACGCCGGGGAGTCGCCATCCAAGAGACCCAGTACTTC
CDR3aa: CASSERRGVAIQETQYF

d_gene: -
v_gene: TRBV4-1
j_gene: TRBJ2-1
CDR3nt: TGCGCCAGCAGCCAAGACCCCTCCGCCGGCCTAGCGCCTTACAATGAGCAGTTCTTC
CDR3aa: CASSQDPSAGLAPYNEQFF

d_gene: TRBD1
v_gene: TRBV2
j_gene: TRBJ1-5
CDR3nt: TGTGCCAGCAGACCGGACAGGGGAAACAATCAGCCCCAGCATTTT
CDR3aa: CASRPDRGNNQPQHF

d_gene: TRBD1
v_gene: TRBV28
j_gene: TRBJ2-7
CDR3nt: TGTGCCAGCAGCTCGGGACAGGGGTACGAGCAGTACTTC
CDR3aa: CASSSGQGYEQYF

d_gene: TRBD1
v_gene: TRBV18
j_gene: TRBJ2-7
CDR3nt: TGTGCCAGCCGGGGACAGACCTACGAGCAGTACTTC
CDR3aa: CASRGQTYEQYF

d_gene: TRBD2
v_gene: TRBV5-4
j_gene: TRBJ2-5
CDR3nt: TGTGCCAGCAGCTCCGGACTAGCGGTTCAAGAGACCCAGTACTTC
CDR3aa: CASSSGLAVQETQYF

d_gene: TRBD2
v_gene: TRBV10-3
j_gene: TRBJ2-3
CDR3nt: TGTGCCATCAGCGAACTAGCGGGAGGGGGGGATACGCAGTATTTT
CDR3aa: CAISELAGGGDTQYF

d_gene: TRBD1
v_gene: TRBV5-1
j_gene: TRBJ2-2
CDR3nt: TGCGCCAGCAGCTTGGCCGGGACAGGGGCCACCGGGGAGCTGTTTTTT
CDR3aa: CASSLAGTGATGELFF

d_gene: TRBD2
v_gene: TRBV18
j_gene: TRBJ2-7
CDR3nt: TGTGCCAGCTTGCGGGGGATATACGAGCAGTACTTC
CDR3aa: CASLRGIYEQYF

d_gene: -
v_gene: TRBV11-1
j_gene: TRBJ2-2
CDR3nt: TGTGCCAGCACTCCTCGCGCGAACACCGGGGAGCTGTTTTTT
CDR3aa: CASTPRANTGELFF

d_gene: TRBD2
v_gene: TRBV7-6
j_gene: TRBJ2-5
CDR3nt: TGTGCCAGCAGCGGGACTAGTCCATCCCTGGGGACCCAGTACTTC
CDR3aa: CASSGTSPSLGTQYF

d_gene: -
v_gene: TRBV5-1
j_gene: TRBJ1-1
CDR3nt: TGCGCCAGCAGCTTACTAGGGAGAAATGAAGCTTTCTTT
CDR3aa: CASSLLGRNEAFF

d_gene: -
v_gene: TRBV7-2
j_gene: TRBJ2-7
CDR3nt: TGTGCCAGCACCCCTCGCGGAGGCAGCTCCTACGAGCAGTACTTC
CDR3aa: CASTPRGGSSYEQYF

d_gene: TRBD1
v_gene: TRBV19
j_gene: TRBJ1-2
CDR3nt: TGTGCCAGTAGTACAGGACAGGGAACTATGGGCTACACCTTC
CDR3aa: CASSTGQGTMGYTF

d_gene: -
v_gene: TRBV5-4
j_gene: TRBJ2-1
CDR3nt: TGTGCCAGCAGCCCACATTCAGGTGAGCAGTTCTTC
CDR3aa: CASSPHSGEQFF

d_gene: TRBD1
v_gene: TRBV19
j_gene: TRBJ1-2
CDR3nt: TGTGCCAGTAGTTCAAACCCAGGGGGCTTGATCTATGGCTACACCTTC
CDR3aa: CASSSNPGGLIYGYTF

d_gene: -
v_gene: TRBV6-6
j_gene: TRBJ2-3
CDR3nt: TGTGCCAGCAGTTACCCCGTGGGGACTAGCACAGATACGCAGTATTTT
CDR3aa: CASSYPVGTSTDTQYF

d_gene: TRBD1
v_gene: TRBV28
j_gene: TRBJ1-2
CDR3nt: TGTGCCAGCATCCAGACAGGGGCCTATGGCTACACCTTC
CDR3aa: CASIQTGAYGYTF

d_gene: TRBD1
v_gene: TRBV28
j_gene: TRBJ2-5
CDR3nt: TGTGCCAGCAGTTTATTAAGGACAGGAGGACTCCAAGAGACCCAGTACTTC
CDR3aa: CASSLLRTGGLQETQYF

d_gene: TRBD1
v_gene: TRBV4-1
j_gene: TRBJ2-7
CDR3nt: TGCGCCAGCAGCCAAAGTGGGGACAGATCCTACGAGCAGTACTTC
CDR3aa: CASSQSGDRSYEQYF

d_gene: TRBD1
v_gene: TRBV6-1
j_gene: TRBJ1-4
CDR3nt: TGTGCCAGCAGTGATTGGGGACAGGCAGCAACTAATGAAAAACTGTTTTTT
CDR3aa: CASSDWGQAATNEKLFF

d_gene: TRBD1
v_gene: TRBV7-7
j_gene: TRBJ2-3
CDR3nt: TGTGCTAGCAGCTCAACGACAGGGGGCACAGATACGCAGTATTTT
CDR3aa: CASSSTTGGTDTQYF

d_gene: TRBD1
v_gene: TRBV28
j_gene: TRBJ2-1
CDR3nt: TGTGCCAGCAGTTTACGGGACAGGTTCTACAATGAGCAGTTCTTC
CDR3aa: CASSLRDRFYNEQFF

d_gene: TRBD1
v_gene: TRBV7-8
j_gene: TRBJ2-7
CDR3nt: TGTGCCAGCAGCTTTCGGGACAGCCACTCCTACGAGCAGTACTTC
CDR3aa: CASSFRDSHSYEQYF

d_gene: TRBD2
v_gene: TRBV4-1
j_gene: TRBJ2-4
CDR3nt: TGCGCCAGCAGCCAACCCTCTAGCGGGACTAGCAAAAACATTCAGTACTTC
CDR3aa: CASSQPSSGTSKNIQYF

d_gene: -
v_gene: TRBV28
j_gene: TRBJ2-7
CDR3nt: TGTGCCAGCAGCCCGACTCATACGGGCGAGCAGTACTTC
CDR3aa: CASSPTHTGEQYF

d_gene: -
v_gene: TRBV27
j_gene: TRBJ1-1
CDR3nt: TGTGCCAGCATTGGAAATATCGGGGGGGTTCGATGGGGTGAAGCTTTCTTT
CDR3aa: CASIGNIGGVRWGEAFF

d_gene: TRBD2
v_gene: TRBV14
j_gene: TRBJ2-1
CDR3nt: TGTGCCAGCAGCCGCCAGAGGACGGGAGGGATAGATGAGCAGTTCTTC
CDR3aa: CASSRQRTGGIDEQFF

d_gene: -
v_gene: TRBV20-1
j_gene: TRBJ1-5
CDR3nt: TGCAGTGTTAGAACCTCAGGACCCCAGCATTTT
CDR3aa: CSVRTSGPQHF